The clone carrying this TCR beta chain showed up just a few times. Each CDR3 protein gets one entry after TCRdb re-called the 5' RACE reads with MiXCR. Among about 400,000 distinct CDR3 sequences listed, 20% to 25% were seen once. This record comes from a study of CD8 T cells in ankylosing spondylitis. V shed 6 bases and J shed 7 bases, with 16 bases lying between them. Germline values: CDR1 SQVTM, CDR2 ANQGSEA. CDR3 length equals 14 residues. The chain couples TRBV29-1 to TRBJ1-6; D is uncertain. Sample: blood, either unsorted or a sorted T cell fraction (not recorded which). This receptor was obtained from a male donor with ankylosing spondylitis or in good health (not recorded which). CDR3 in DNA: TGCAGCGTCCGCCGTGGAGCAGAGAATTCACCCCTCCACTTT. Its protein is CSVRRGAENSPLHF.